One and the same sample provided the 29 T cell receptor beta chains below, sequenced in a study of cytomegalovirus exposure and HLA in healthy donors. The PCR had 60 Vbeta and 13 Jbeta primers. Here immunoSEQ multiplex PCR was the method, and the copy in TCRdb shows in-frame clones only, minus some. This sample yields some 140,000 clones, of which around 74% are seen a single time; 4.3% belongs to the top ten. Sequencing was carried out using PBMCs. Receptor source: a man aged 18 to 29 in good health and CMV-seropositive.

This clone was seen only a few times. This chain's CDR3 is CASTRGLVTEAFF. The CDR3 DNA follows: TGTGCCAGCACTAGGGGGCTGGTCACTGAAGCTTTCTTT. The chain joins TRBV6-5 to TRBJ1-1, with 7 nucleotides matching TRBD1. Germline-derived CDR1 and CDR2 are MNHEY and SVGAGI. V shed 7 bases and J 4 bases; nucleotides not matched to a gene: 6. The CDR3 totals 13 residues.

This clone was picked up a small number of times. The DNA for the CDR3 is TGTGCCAGCAGTTTTACACAGGGCGAGCAGTACTTC. It is translated as CASSFTQGEQYF. The V and J genes are TRBV7-9 and TRBJ2-7; D is perhaps TRBD1 (6 bases). Germline V gene lookup returns CDR1 SEHNR and CDR2 FQNEAQ (reference sequence). The ends were cut back, 6 bases at V and 6 bases at J, with 12 bases in the middle. This CDR3 spans 12 amino acids.

The chain couples TRBV6-5 to TRBJ1-5, with no clear D. This CDR3 region has 14 residues. The germline gives CDR1 MNHEY, CDR2 SVGAGI. Trimming took off 4 bases at V and 2 bases at J, with 9 bases between the two ends. This CDR3 reads CASSLGSGNQPQHF. CDR3 bases: TGTGCCAGCAGTTTGGGCAGTGGCAATCAGCCCCAGCATTTT.

This chain joins TRBV9 and TRBJ2-1; 7 bases agree with TRBD2. Germline V gene lookup returns CDR1 SGDLS and CDR2 YYNGEE. The CDR3 runs 15 residues. The junction had 4 bases not matched to a gene; V was cut back by 4 bases and J by 0 bases. In DNA, the CDR3 is TGTGCCAGCAGCCCTGGGGGGGGCTCCTACAATGAGCAGTTCTTC. Translation gives CASSPGGGSYNEQFF.

This clone is categorized as medium-sized. The V and J genes are TRBV15 and TRBJ2-2; weak D call: TRBD1 (6 bases). V lost 0 bases to trimming and J lost 2 bases, with 16 bases between them. The CDR3 spans 18 residues. Germline V CDR1 and CDR2: LNHNV, YYDKDF (reference sequence). The CDR3 nucleotides read TGTGCCACCAGCAGAGATCTAAACAGGGTAGATAACACCGGGGAGCTGTTTTTT. The encoded protein is CATSRDLNRVDNTGELFF.

The rearrangement joins TRBV29-1 to TRBJ1-2; D unresolved. CDR3 size: 13 residues. Germline V lookup: CDR1 SQVTM, CDR2 ANQGSEA. V lost 3 bases and J lost 2, with 10 bases in between. The CDR3 nucleotides read TGCAGCGTTGAGTACAGAACCAACTATGGCTACACCTTC. This sequence encodes CSVEYRTNYGYTF.

This sequence joins TRBV5-6 and TRBJ2-7, with a tentative D call TRBD1 (6 bases). The CDR3 consists of 15 residues. The V end was cut by 0 bases, the J end by 3 bases, with 13 bases between. The germline gives CDR1 SGHDT, CDR2 YYEEEE. The CDR3: CASSLGWSRGYEQYF. CDR3 DNA sequence: TGTGCCAGCAGCTTGGGGTGGTCCAGGGGCTACGAGCAGTACTTC. Complete variable domain (other parts from reference TRBV5-6 and TRBJ2-7): DAGVTQSPTHLIKTRGQQVTLRCSPKSGHDTVSWYQQALGQGPQFIFQYYEEEERQRGNFPDRFSGHQFPNYSSELNVNALLLGDSALYLCASSLGWSRGYEQYFGPGTRLTVT.

The gene calls are TRBV10-3 and TRBJ1-1, with TRBD1 matching 8 bases. CDR3 length: 15 residues. Germline V gene sequence: CDR1 ENHRY, CDR2 SYGVKD. Unmatched junction bases numbered 13, after V lost 3 bases and J lost 10 bases. CDR3 residues: CAISEGQGTPELAFF. For the CDR3, the DNA is TGTGCCATCAGTGAAGGACAGGGCACCCCCGAATTAGCTTTCTTT.

This sequence joins TRBV4-1 and TRBJ1-4, with a possible D match to TRBD1 (5 bases). Germline V gene lookup returns CDR1 MGHRA and CDR2 YSYEKL. With 1 base removed from V and 3 bases from J, the gap between germline ends came to 12 bases. This CDR3 is 16 amino acids long. CDR3 sequence: CASSQGARGANEKLFF. CDR3 sequence (DNA): TGCGCCAGCAGCCAAGGGGCAAGGGGTGCTAATGAAAAACTGTTTTTT.

This clone has just a few counts. The chain joins TRBV15 to TRBJ2-1; D remains ambiguous. The germline V gene has CDR1 LNHNV and CDR2 YYDKDF (reference sequence). The V gene lost 5 bases and the J gene lost 0 bases, with 8 bases spanning the gap. The length of the CDR3 is 14 residues. CDR3 sequence: CATSPSGSYNEQFF. The DNA of the CDR3 is TGTGCCACCAGCCCATCCGGCTCCTACAATGAGCAGTTCTTC.

The chain links TRBV6-1 to TRBJ1-2; D is undetermined. The CDR3 totals 13 residues. Deletions cut 1 base from V and 8 bases from J, with 11 bases between. Germline CDR1 reads MNHNS; CDR2 reads SASEGT. CDR3: CASSEGGLWGYTF. CDR3 nucleotides: TGTGCCAGCAGTGAAGGAGGACTATGGGGCTACACCTTC.

The V and J genes are TRBV18 and TRBJ2-7; the match to TRBD1 covers 9 bases. The germline V gene has CDR1 KGHSH and CDR2 LQKENI. V lost 6 bases and J lost 1; bases outside the gene matches: 7. This CDR3 region has 15 residues. The CDR3 nucleotides are TGTGCCAGCTCGTCCTACGGGACAGGGTCCTACGAGCAGTACTTC. As protein: CASSSYGTGSYEQYF. Supplemented by reference TRBV18 and TRBJ2-7, the full variable domain reads NAGVMQNPRHLVRRRGQEARLRCSPMKGHSHVYWYRQLPEEGLKFMVYLQKENIIDESGMPKERFSAEFPKEGPSILRIQQVVRGDSAAYFCASSSYGTGSYEQYFGPGTRLTVT.

This clone was observed a handful of times. The chain is built from TRBV11-3 and TRBJ2-5; 9 nucleotides align to TRBD1. Germline CDR1 SGHNT, CDR2 YENEEA. Trimming cost V 5 bases and J 2 bases; bases outside gene matches: 3. The CDR3 length is 14 residues. The CDR3 is CASSRDRDQETQYF. The CDR3 coding sequence is TGTGCCAGCAGCCGGGACAGGGATCAAGAGACCCAGTACTTC.

The chain carries TRBV28 and TRBJ1-1; D is possibly TRBD1 (5 bases). The V gene's germline CDR1 is MDHEN and CDR2 SYDVKM. The CDR3 covers 14 residues. Deletions cut 2 bases from V and 3 bases from J, with 10 bases between. This CDR3 reads CASSLRGIDTEAFF. In DNA form, the CDR3 reads TGTGCCAGCAGTTTAAGGGGTATTGACACTGAAGCTTTCTTT.

The chain joins TRBV5-1 to TRBJ1-4, with 9 bases matching TRBD1. The CDR3 has 17 amino acids. Germline V gene data show CDR1 as SGHRS and CDR2 as YFSETQ. The trim removed 2 bases at V and 8 bases at J, leaving 13 bases unmatched. The CDR3 spells CASSLGTGTRVGEKLFF. The CDR3 coding sequence is TGCGCCAGCAGCTTAGGGACAGGGACAAGAGTGGGCGAAAAACTGTTTTTT.

The V and J genes are TRBV7-2 and TRBJ2-7, with 7 bases identical to TRBD2. The V and J ends lost 4 bases and 4 bases, in that order; junction bases with no gene match: 7. Germline V gene data show CDR1 as SGHTA and CDR2 as FQGNSA. The CDR3 consists of 14 residues. The CDR3 reads CASSSPAGKYEQYF. The CDR3 bases are TGTGCCAGCAGCTCCCCAGCGGGAAAATACGAGCAGTACTTC.

The rearrangement links TRBV6-1 to TRBJ2-7; 7 nucleotides match TRBD1. The CDR3 contains 13 residues. Germline CDR1 and CDR2: MNHNS and SASEGT. After removal of 4 bases from V and 4 bases from J, the junction contained 4 bases not matched to a gene. The CDR3 bases are TGTGCCAGCAGTGGACAGGGTACGTACGAGCAGTACTTC. This codes for CASSGQGTYEQYF.

The CDR3 protein is CASRGAGDNQPQHF. The DNA of the CDR3 is TGTGCCAGCAGGGGGGCCGGGGACAATCAGCCCCAGCATTTT. This rearrangement joins TRBV6-5 to TRBJ1-5; perhaps TRBD1 as D (6 bases). V was pared by 6 bases and J by 3 bases, with 12 bases between. The CDR3 is made up of 14 amino acids. In germline, CDR1 is MNHEY, CDR2 SVGAGI.

V gene TRBV29-1 combines with J gene TRBJ1-4, with D possibly matching TRBD1 (6 bases). This CDR3 is built from 12 residues. The ends were cut back, 7 bases at V and 7 bases at J, with 13 bases in the middle. The germline CDR1 and CDR2 sequences are SQVTM and ANQGSEA. The CDR3 region is CSGTGSGEKLFF. In DNA, the CDR3 is TGCAGCGGAACAGGGTCTGGTGAAAAACTGTTTTTT.

This clone was picked up one time. The chain is built from TRBV7-2 and TRBJ2-1, with TRBD1 as a possible D gene (5 bases). From germline, CDR1 is SGHTA and CDR2 FQGNSA. The V gene lost 1 base and the J gene lost 9 bases, with 16 bases spanning the gap. CDR3 size: 15 residues. The CDR3 sequence is CASSLVGLQGTEQFF. The CDR3 region has the DNA TGTGCCAGCAGCTTAGTAGGCCTCCAGGGTACTGAGCAGTTCTTC. The full variable domain, completed using reference TRBV7-2 and TRBJ2-1, is GAGVSQSPSNKVTEKGKDVELRCDPISGHTALYWYRQSLGQGLEFLIYFQGNSAPDKSGLPSDRFSAERTGGSVSTLTIQRTQQEDSAVYLCASSLVGLQGTEQFFGPGTRLTVL.

J is TRBJ2-7 and V is TRBV28; D might be TRBD2 (5 bases). Deletions cut 4 bases from V and 6 bases from J, with 19 bases between. Germline V CDR1 and CDR2: MDHEN, SYDVKM. The CDR3 is made up of 15 amino acids. CDR3: CASSSLEGRRAEQYF. CDR3 coding DNA: TGTGCCAGCAGTTCCCTCGAGGGCCGCCGAGCCGAGCAGTACTTC.

This clone occurred once. The chain combines TRBV28 with TRBJ1-5; D gene uncertain. V shed 8 bases and J shed 7 bases, with 15 bases lying between them. The germline CDR1 and CDR2 sequences are MDHEN and SYDVKM. The CDR3 extends over 13 amino acids. The CDR3 nucleotides read TGTGCCAGCGCCGTCAGGATTAGGCAGCCCCAGCATTTT. It translates to CASAVRIRQPQHF. Using reference TRBV28 and TRBJ1-5 for the parts outside the CDR3, the full variable domain is DVKVTQSSRYLVKRTGEKVFLECVQDMDHENMFWYRQDPGLGLRLIYFSYDVKMKEKGDIPEGYSVSREKKERFSLILESASTNQTSMYLCASAVRIRQPQHFGDGTRLSIL.

This chain uses TRBV2 with TRBJ2-4, with D possibly being TRBD1 (6 bases). Trimming removed 2 bases at V and 0 bases at J, with 11 bases between. The germline V gene has CDR1 SNHLY and CDR2 FYNNEI. This CDR3 spans 16 amino acids. CDR3 in DNA: TGTGCCAGCAGTGAATGGCAGGGGCTAGCCAAAAACATTCAGTACTTC. Encoded protein: CASSEWQGLAKNIQYF.

The chain uses TRBV13 and TRBJ1-2; D is unresolved. CDR1 PRHDT and CDR2 FYEKMQ come from the germline V gene (reference sequence). V dropped 4 bases and J dropped 7 bases, with 7 bases sitting between them. The CDR3 extends over 11 amino acids. CDR3 nucleotide sequence: TGTGCCAGCAGCTCCGGGAGTGGCTACACCTTC. Protein sequence: CASSSGSGYTF.

This clone showed up just a few times. This chain uses TRBV7-2 with TRBJ2-7, with 8 bases that match TRBD1. The CDR3 covers 16 residues. The V and J ends lost 3 bases and 2 bases, in that order; junction bases with no gene match: 9. Germline V gives CDR1 SGHTA, CDR2 FQGNSA. CDR3 in amino acids: CASSLGRTGLAYEQYF. The CDR3 DNA follows: TGTGCCAGCAGCTTGGGCCGGACAGGGCTCGCCTACGAGCAGTACTTC.

V usage is TRBV5-6 and J usage is TRBJ1-3; D unresolved. The CDR3 has 16 amino acids. With 3 bases removed from V and 0 bases from J, the gap between germline ends came to 13 bases. The germline V gene has CDR1 SGHDT and CDR2 YYEEEE. The CDR3 is CASSSRVWSSGNTIYF. CDR3 DNA: TGTGCCAGCAGCTCGAGGGTGTGGAGCTCTGGAAACACCATATATTTT.

The chain carries TRBV6-5 and TRBJ2-5, with TRBD1 identical over 7 bases. The CDR3 consists of 15 residues. Germline assignment: CDR1 MNHEY and CDR2 SVGAGI. Trimming cost V 4 bases and J 6 bases; bases outside gene matches: 11. CDR3 coding DNA: TGTGCCAGCAGTTTAGGGGGCGACATTCAGAAGACCCAGTACTTC. Translating gives CASSLGGDIQKTQYF.

A single count supports this clone. The gene calls are TRBV7-9 and TRBJ1-5; TRBD1 aligns across 9 bases. J lost 3 bases, V lost 6 bases, and 9 bases had no gene match. Per the germline V gene, CDR1 is SEHNR and CDR2 is FQNEAQ (reference sequence). The CDR3 runs to 16 residues. The CDR3 nucleotides read TGTGCCAGCAGTTCAAAAACAGGGGGCCACAATCAGCCCCAGCATTTT. Translation gives CASSSKTGGHNQPQHF. Full variable domain (remainder filled in from reference TRBV7-9 and TRBJ1-5): DTGVSQNPRHKITKRGQNVTFRCDPISEHNRLYWYRQTLGQGPEFLTYFQNEAQLEKSRLLSDRFSAERPKGSFSTLEIQRTEQGDSAMYLCASSSKTGGHNQPQHFGDGTRLSIL.

The gene calls are TRBV7-2 and TRBJ2-2, with a tentative D call TRBD1 (6 bases). CDR3 size: 13 residues. V was cut by 3 bases and J by 5 bases, with 7 bases left in between. Germline CDR1 reads SGHTA; CDR2 reads FQGNSA. The CDR3 loop is CASSFGQTGELFF. In DNA, the CDR3 is TGTGCCAGCAGCTTCGGACAGACCGGGGAGCTGTTTTTT. The full variable domain, completed using reference TRBV7-2 and TRBJ2-2, is GAGVSQSPSNKVTEKGKDVELRCDPISGHTALYWYRQSLGQGLEFLIYFQGNSAPDKSGLPSDRFSAERTGGSVSTLTIQRTQQEDSAVYLCASSFGQTGELFFGEGSRLTVL.